One sample yielded the 19 T cell receptor beta chains listed below, sequenced in a study of blood T cell repertoires in COVID-19. Assay used: immunoSEQ multiplex PCR; TCRdb lists only in-frame clones, some missing. The sample has approximately 150,000 clones; 85% are singletons. Sequenced material: peripheral blood. These receptors originate from a woman of 80 years or more with COVID-19, enrolled during active disease.

The rearrangement uses TRBV6-6 and TRBJ1-4; the D is unclear. The germline CDR1 and CDR2 sequences are MNHNY and SVGAGI (reference sequence). This CDR3 has 14 residues. The germline V and J ends were trimmed by 6 bases and 8 bases, with 16 bases remaining between them. CDR3 DNA sequence: TGTGCCAGCAGAATAAAGAAGGGAGGAGAAAAACTGTTTTTT. It is translated as CASRIKKGGEKLFF.

J is TRBJ2-3 and V is TRBV28, with TRBD2 matching over 9 bases. V shed 1 base, J shed 6 bases, and the junction held 8 bases outside the gene matches. Germline CDR1 and CDR2: MDHEN and SYDVKM. This CDR3 contains 16 residues. CDR3 in DNA: TGTGCCAGCAGTTTATTAGCTAGCGGGATAGGTGATACGCAGTATTTT. It specifies CASSLLASGIGDTQYF.

The gene calls are TRBV29-1 and TRBJ2-3, with 7 bases fitting TRBD2. The CDR3 has 14 amino acids. V was pared by 3 bases and J by 0 bases, with 3 bases of the junction left unmatched. Germline CDR1 SQVTM, CDR2 ANQGSEA. CDR3 residues: CSVDERGSTDTQYF. The CDR3, as DNA: TGCAGCGTTGACGAGCGGGGCAGCACAGATACGCAGTATTTT.

This clone appeared a few times. The rearrangement joins TRBV6-4 to TRBJ1-1; D possibly corresponds to TRBD1 (5 bases). The V and J ends lost 2 bases and 7 bases respectively, with 8 bases between them. The V gene's germline CDR1 is MRHNA and CDR2 SNTAGT. The CDR3 consists of 12 residues. The CDR3 is CASSDPRGEAFF. For the CDR3, the DNA is TGTGCCAGCAGTGACCCTAGGGGTGAAGCTTTCTTT.

The V and J genes are TRBV27 and TRBJ1-5; D gene ambiguous. Trimming removed 6 bases from V and 4 bases from J, with 13 bases in between. Germline V gene data show CDR1 as MNHEY and CDR2 as SMNVEV (reference sequence). The CDR3 is 14 amino acids. The CDR3 DNA reads TGTGCCAGCAGCCGAGGGCCCCTTAATCAGCCCCAGCATTTT. This sequence encodes CASSRGPLNQPQHF.

V gene TRBV18 combines with J gene TRBJ2-3, with 11 bases that match TRBD2. CDR1 is KGHSH and CDR2 is LQKENI in the germline V gene. The length of the CDR3 is 14 residues. With 3 bases clipped from V and 5 bases from J, the junction kept 1 base outside the gene matches. The CDR3 region is CASSPTSGGDTQYF. Written as DNA, the CDR3 is TGTGCCAGCTCACCCACTAGCGGGGGAGATACGCAGTATTTT.

The chain uses TRBV5-1 and TRBJ2-2; possibly TRBD1 for D (6 bases). The V end lost 9 bases, the J end lost 1 base, and 16 bases lay between the germline ends. CDR3 size: 15 residues. Per germline, CDR1 SGHRS and CDR2 YFSETQ. CDR3 in amino acids: CATGTGHQNTGELFF. As DNA, the CDR3 is TGCGCCACTGGCACGGGACACCAGAACACCGGGGAGCTGTTTTTT.

The rearrangement uses TRBV15 and TRBJ2-3; D gene ambiguous. The germline V gene has CDR1 LNHNV and CDR2 YYDKDF (reference sequence). Trimming removed 0 bases from V and 4 bases from J, with 5 bases in between. The CDR3 has 13 residues. CDR3 nucleotides: TGTGCCACCAGCAGAGATTACTCAGATACGCAGTATTTT. The encoded protein is CATSRDYSDTQYF.

V gene TRBV2 combines with J gene TRBJ2-5; 9 bases agree with TRBD1. Germline CDR1 is SNHLY and CDR2 is FYNNEI. This CDR3 comprises 13 residues. V dropped 6 bases and J dropped 5; count of bases not matched to a gene: 4. The CDR3 nucleotides are TGTGCCAGCAGGACAGGGGGTGGGGAGACCCAGTACTTC. Translated: CASRTGGGETQYF.

The chain combines TRBV28 with TRBJ1-1; D not resolved. V lost 6 bases and J lost 5, with 10 bases in between. The CDR3 runs 12 residues. Germline V gene sequence: CDR1 MDHEN, CDR2 SYDVKM. CDR3 loop: CASSHQQTEAFF. The CDR3 DNA follows: TGTGCCAGCAGCCACCAACAGACTGAAGCTTTCTTT.

The rearrangement links TRBV6-5 to TRBJ1-1, with 7 nucleotides matching TRBD1. V was pared by 0 bases and J by 4 bases, with 8 bases of the junction left unmatched. The CDR3 sequence is 16 residues long. CDR1 and CDR2 from the germline V gene are MNHEY and SVGAGI. CDR3: CASSYSRTGWGTEAFF. The DNA of the CDR3 is TGTGCCAGCAGTTACTCACGGACAGGTTGGGGCACTGAAGCTTTCTTT.

The genes are TRBV5-4 and TRBJ1-4, with 9 bases identical to TRBD1. The CDR3 is 15 amino acids. The V segment lost 4 bases and the J segment 4 bases; nucleotides outside the gene matches: 5. CDR1 SGHNT and CDR2 YYREEE come from the germline V gene (reference sequence). The CDR3 is CASSVPGQGNEKLFF. The CDR3 DNA reads as TGTGCCAGCAGCGTGCCGGGACAGGGTAATGAAAAACTGTTTTTT.

This chain connects TRBV6-5 to TRBJ1-6, with TRBD1 matching over 9 bases. The CDR3 is 13 residues long. J was trimmed by 9 bases and V by 7 bases; bases with no gene match: 4. Germline CDR1 MNHEY, CDR2 SVGAGI. The CDR3 here is CASTGTGSSPLHF. The CDR3 bases are TGTGCCAGCACTGGGACAGGGTCTTCACCCCTCCACTTT.

CDR3 DNA: TGTGCCAGCAGACTGGACAGGGGCACGGATGAAGCTTTCTTT. It specifies CASRLDRGTDEAFF. V and J are TRBV6-5 and TRBJ1-1, with 9 bases identical to TRBD1. V dropped 6 bases and J dropped 7; count of bases not matched to a gene: 9. Germline CDR1 reads MNHEY; CDR2 reads SVGAGI. The CDR3 totals 14 residues.

The CDR3 bases are TGTGCCAGCAGGGGGGGCTCCTACGAGCAGTACTTC. It encodes CASRGGSYEQYF. This chain uses TRBV3-1 (or the pseudogene TRBV3-2) with TRBJ2-7, with TRBD2 as a possible D gene (6 bases). Germline CDR1 LGHDT, CDR2 YNNKEL (reference sequence). V was pared by 6 bases and J by 0 bases, with 6 bases between. The CDR3 is 12 residues long.

This clone was counted many times. The V and J genes are TRBV5-4 and TRBJ1-1; maybe TRBD1 (6 bases). This CDR3 is 14 amino acids long. V was trimmed by 3 bases and J by 5 bases, leaving 14 bases between them. The germline gives CDR1 SGHNT, CDR2 YYREEE (reference sequence). The CDR3 loop is CASSYTGKRTEAFF. The CDR3 nucleotides are TGTGCCAGCAGCTATACAGGGAAAAGGACTGAAGCTTTCTTT.

V usage is TRBV19 and J usage is TRBJ1-1; 8 nucleotides align to TRBD1. CDR3 length: 14 amino acids. The junction had 13 bases not matched to a gene; V was cut back by 6 bases and J by 10 bases. CDR1 is LNHDA, CDR2 SQIVND, per germline (reference sequence). The chain's CDR3 is CASRPPQGASLAFF. In DNA, the CDR3 is TGTGCCAGTAGGCCCCCGCAGGGGGCGAGTCTAGCTTTCTTT.

J is TRBJ2-3 and V is TRBV7-9, with D tentatively TRBD2 (6 bases). The germline gives CDR1 SEHNR, CDR2 FQNEAQ (reference sequence). Trimming stripped 5 bases from V and 8 bases from J, with 23 bases between. The CDR3 sequence is 16 residues long. CDR3 loop: CASSPGGSGNLGTQYF. In DNA, the CDR3 is TGTGCCAGCAGCCCCGGGGGTAGCGGCAACCTAGGTACGCAGTATTTT.

This clone has only one observation. The chain carries TRBV18 and TRBJ2-1; 8 positions match TRBD2. Germline CDR1 KGHSH, CDR2 LQKENI. V lost 0 bases to trimming and J lost 0 bases; unmatched junction nucleotides: 1. This CDR3 region has 16 residues. CDR3 loop: CASSPPSGGSYNEQFF. The CDR3 DNA follows: TGTGCCAGCTCACCACCGAGCGGGGGCTCCTACAATGAGCAGTTCTTC.